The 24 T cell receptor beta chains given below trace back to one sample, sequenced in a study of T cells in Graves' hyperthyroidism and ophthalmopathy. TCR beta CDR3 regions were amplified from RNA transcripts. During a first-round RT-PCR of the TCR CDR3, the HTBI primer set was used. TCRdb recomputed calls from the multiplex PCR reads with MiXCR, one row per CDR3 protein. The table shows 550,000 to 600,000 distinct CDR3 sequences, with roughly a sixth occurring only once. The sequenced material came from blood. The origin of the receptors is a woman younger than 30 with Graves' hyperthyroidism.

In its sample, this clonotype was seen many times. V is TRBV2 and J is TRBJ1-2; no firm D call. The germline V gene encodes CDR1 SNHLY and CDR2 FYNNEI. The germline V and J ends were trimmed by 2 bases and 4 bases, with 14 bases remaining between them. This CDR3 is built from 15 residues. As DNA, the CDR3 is TGTGCCAGCAGTGAACACGTAGGAACTGGCTATGGCTACACCTTC. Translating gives CASSEHVGTGYGYTF.

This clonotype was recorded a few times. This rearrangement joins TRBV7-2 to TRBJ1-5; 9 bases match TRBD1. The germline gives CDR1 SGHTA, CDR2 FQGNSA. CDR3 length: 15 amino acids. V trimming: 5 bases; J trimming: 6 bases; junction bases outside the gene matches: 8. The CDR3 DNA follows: TGTGCCAGCAGCCGCTTGTCGACAGGGGGTCAGCCCCAGCATTTT. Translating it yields CASSRLSTGGQPQHF.

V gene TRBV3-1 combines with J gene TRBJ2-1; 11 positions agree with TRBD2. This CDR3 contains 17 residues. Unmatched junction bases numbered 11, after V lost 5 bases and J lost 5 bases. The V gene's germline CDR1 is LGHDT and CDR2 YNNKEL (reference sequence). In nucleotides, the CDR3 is TGTGCCAGCAGCTACGAGCTACTAGCGGGAGATGACAATGAGCAGTTCTTC. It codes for CASSYELLAGDDNEQFF.

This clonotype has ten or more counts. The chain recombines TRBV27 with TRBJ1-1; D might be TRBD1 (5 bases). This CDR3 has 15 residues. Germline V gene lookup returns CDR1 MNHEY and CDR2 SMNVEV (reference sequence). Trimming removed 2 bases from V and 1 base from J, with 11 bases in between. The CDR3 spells CASSLKGLPNTEAFF. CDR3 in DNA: TGTGCCAGCAGTTTAAAGGGACTTCCGAACACTGAAGCTTTCTTT.

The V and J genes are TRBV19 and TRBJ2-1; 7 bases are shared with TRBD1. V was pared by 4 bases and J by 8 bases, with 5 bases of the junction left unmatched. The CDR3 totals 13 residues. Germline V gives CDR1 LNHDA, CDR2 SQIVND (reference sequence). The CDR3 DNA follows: TGTGCCAGTAGTAAGATGGGGACAGATGAGCAGTTCTTC. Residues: CASSKMGTDEQFF.

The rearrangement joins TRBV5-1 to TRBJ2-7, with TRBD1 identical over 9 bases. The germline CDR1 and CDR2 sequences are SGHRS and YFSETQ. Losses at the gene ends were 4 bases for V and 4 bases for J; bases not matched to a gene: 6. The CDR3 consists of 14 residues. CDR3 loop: CASSRGTGLYEQYF. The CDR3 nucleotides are TGCGCCAGCAGCCGAGGGACAGGGCTGTACGAGCAGTACTTC.

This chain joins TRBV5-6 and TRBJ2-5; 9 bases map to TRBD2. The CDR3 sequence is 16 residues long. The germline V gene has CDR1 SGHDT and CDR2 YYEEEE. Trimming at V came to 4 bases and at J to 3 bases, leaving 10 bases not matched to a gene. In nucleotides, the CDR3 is TGTGCCAGCAGCCCATACCCGACTAGCGGAAAAGAGACCCAGTACTTC. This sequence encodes CASSPYPTSGKETQYF.

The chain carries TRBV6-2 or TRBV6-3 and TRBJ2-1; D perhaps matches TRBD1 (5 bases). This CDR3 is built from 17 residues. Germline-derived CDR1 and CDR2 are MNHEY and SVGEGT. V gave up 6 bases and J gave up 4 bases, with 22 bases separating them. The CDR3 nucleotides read TGTGCCAGCAGACCCCAGTTTGGCAGGGTGGAGTACAATGAGCAGTTCTTC. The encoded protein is CASRPQFGRVEYNEQFF.

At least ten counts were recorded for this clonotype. The CDR3 nucleotides read TGTGCCAGCAGCTTCGGGACTAGCGGGAGTGGGAGCTACGAGCAGTACTTC. Encoded protein: CASSFGTSGSGSYEQYF. The J gene is TRBJ2-7, the V gene TRBV7-6; 14 bases are shared with TRBD2. The V gene end was trimmed by 3 bases and the J gene end by 3 bases; junction bases not matched to a gene: 7. CDR1 SGHVS and CDR2 FNYEAQ come from the germline V gene. The CDR3 runs to 17 residues.

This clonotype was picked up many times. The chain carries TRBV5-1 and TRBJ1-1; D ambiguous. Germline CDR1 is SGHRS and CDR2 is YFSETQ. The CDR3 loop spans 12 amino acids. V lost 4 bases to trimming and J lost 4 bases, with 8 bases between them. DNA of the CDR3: TGCGCCAGCAGCACTTATGGCACTGAAGCTTTCTTT. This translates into CASSTYGTEAFF. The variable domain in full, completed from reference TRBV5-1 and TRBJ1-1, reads KAGVTQTPRYLIKTRGQQVTLSCSPISGHRSVSWYQQTPGQGLQFLFEYFSETQRNKGNFPGRFSGRQFSNSRSEMNVSTLELGDSALYLCASSTYGTEAFFGQGTRLTVV.

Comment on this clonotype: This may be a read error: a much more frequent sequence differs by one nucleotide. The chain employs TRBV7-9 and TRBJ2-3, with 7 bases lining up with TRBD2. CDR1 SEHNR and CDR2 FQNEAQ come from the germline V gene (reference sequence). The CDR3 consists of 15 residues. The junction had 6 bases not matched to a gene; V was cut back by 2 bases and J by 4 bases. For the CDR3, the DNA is TGTGCCAGCAGCTTAAGCGGGACGAGCGCAGATACGCAGTATTTT. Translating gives CASSLSGTSADTQYF.

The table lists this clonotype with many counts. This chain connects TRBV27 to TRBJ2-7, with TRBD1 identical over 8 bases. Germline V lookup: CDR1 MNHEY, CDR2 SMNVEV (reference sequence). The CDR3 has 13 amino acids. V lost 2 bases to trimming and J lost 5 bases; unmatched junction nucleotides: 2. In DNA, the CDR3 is TGTGCCAGCAGTTTACGGGGACAGGACGAGCAGTACTTC. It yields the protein CASSLRGQDEQYF.

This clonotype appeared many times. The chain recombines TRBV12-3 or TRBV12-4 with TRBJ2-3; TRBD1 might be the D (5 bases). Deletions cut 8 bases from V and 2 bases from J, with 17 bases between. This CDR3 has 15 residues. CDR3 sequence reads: CASLARKGYTDTQYF. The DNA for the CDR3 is TGTGCCAGCCTCGCACGAAAGGGGTACACAGATACGCAGTATTTT.

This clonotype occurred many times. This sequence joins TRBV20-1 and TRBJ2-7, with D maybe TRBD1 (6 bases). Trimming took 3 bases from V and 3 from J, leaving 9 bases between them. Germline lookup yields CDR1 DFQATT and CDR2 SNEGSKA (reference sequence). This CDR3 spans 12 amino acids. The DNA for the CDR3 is TGCAGTGCTAGTAAGGACAGCTACGAGCAGTACTTC. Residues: CSASKDSYEQYF.

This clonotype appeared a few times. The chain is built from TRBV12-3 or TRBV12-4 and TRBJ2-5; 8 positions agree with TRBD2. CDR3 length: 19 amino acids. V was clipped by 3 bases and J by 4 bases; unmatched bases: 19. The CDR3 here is CASSFRPGGGARVGETQYF. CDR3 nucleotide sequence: TGTGCCAGCAGTTTTCGCCCCGGGGGGGGGGCGCGTGTTGGAGAGACCCAGTACTTC.

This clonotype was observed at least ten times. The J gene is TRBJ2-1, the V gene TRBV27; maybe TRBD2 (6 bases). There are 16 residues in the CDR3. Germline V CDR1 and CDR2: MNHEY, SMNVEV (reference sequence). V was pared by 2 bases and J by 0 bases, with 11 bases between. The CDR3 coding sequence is TGTGCCAGCAGTTTAGGGCGGGAAAGCTCCTACAATGAGCAGTTCTTC. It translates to CASSLGRESSYNEQFF.

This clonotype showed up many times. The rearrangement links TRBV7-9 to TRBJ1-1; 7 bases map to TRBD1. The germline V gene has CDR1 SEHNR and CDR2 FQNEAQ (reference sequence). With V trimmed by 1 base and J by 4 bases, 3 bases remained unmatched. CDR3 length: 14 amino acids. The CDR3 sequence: CASSLGTGVTEAFF. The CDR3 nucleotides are TGTGCCAGCAGCTTAGGGACAGGAGTCACTGAAGCTTTCTTT.

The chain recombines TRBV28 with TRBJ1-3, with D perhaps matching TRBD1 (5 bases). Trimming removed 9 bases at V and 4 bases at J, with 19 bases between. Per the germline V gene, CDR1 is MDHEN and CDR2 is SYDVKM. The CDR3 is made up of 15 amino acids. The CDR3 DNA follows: TGTGCCAGTATCCTCCTAAGGGGATCAGGAAACACCATATATTTT. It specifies CASILLRGSGNTIYF.

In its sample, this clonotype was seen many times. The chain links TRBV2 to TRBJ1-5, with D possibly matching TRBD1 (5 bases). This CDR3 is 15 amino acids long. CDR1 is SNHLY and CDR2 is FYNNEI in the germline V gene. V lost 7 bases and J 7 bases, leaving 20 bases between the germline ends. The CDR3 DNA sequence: TGTGCCAGCACTCCAATGTCCAGGGCTGGACAGCCCCAGCATTTT. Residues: CASTPMSRAGQPQHF.

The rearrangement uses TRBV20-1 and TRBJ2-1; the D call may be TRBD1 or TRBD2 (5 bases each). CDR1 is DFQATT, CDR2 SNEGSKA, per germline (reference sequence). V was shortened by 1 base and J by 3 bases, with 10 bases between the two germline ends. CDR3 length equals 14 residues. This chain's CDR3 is CSARGGGLYNEQFF. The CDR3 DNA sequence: TGCAGTGCTAGAGGGGGCGGGCTCTACAATGAGCAGTTCTTC.

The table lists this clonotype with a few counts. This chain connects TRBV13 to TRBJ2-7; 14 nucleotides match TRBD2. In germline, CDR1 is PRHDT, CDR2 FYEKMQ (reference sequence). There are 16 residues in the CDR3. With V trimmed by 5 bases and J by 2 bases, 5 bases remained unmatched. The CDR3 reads CASSTGTSGGPYEQYF. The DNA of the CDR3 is TGTGCCAGCAGCACTGGGACTAGCGGGGGCCCCTACGAGCAGTACTTC.

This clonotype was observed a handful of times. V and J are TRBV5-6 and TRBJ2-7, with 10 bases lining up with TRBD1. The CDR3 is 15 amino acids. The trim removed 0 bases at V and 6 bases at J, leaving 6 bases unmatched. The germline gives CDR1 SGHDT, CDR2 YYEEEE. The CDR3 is CASSLVGTGVREQYF. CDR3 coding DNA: TGTGCCAGCAGCTTGGTTGGGACAGGGGTGCGCGAGCAGTACTTC.

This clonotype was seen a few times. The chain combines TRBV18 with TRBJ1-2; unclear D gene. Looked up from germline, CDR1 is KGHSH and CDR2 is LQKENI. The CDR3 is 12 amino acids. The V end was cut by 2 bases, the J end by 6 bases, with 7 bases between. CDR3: CASSPEGDGYTF. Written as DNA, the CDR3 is TGTGCCAGCTCACCAGAAGGAGATGGCTACACCTTC.

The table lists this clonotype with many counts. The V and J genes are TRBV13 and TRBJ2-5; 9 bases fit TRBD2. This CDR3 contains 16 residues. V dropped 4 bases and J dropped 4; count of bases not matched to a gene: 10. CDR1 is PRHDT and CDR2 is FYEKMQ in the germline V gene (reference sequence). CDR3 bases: TGTGCCAGCAGCTCTCGGGGAGCGGGGGGCGGAGAGACCCAGTACTTC. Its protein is CASSSRGAGGGETQYF.